This T cell receptor beta chain was obtained from a study of Graves' ophthalmopathy and Graves' hyperthyroidism. Findings and caveats of the study: Blood was where most expanded thyroid clonotypes above 0.001 frequency also turned up.

Amplification of TCR beta CDR3 regions used RNA transcripts. RT-PCR in the first round used HTBI primers; a second-round multiplex PCR followed. MiXCR, applied by TCRdb to the multiplex PCR reads, yields one record per CDR3 protein. Counted here are around 1.1 million distinct CDR3 sequences, about 38% occurring once; the ten biggest clones make up around 10%. Clinical symptoms and serum thyroxine were used for diagnosis; TRAb, thyroid ultrasound and orbital computed tomography were also relied on. As concerns this clonotype: The antigen remains undetermined.

Germline assignment: CDR1 SNHLY and CDR2 FYNNEI. This CDR3 comprises 18 residues. V lost 9 bases and J lost 5, with 31 bases in between. V and J are TRBV2 and TRBJ1-1, with D perhaps TRBD1 (6 bases). The sequence came from an adult man with Graves' hyperthyroidism. The material sequenced was peripheral blood or thyroid tissue (not recorded which). The chain's CDR3 is CARTKRGRMGARSTEAFF. The CDR3 DNA reads as TGTGCCAGAACCAAACGAGGACGGATGGGGGCGAGGAGTACTGAAGCTTTCTTT. Based on the CDR3 plus reference TRBV2 and TRBJ1-1, the full variable domain is EPEVTQTPSHQVTQMGQEVILRCVPISNHLYFYWYRQILGQKVEFLVSFYNNEISEKSEIFDDQFSVERPDGSNFTLKIRSTKLEDSAMYFCARTKRGRMGARSTEAFFGQGTRLTVV.